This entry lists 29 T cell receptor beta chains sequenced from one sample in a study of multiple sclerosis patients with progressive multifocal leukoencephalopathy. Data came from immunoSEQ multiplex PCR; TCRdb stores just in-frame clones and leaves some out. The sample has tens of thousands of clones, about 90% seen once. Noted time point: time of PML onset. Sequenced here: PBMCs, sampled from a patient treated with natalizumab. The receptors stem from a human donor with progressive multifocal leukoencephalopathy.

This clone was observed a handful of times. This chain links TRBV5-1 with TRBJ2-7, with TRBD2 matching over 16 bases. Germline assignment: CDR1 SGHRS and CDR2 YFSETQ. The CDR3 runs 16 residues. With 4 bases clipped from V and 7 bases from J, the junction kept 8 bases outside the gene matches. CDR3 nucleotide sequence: TGCGCCAGCAGCAAGGGACTAGCGGGAGGGCCGGGGGAGCAGTACTTC. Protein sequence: CASSKGLAGGPGEQYF.

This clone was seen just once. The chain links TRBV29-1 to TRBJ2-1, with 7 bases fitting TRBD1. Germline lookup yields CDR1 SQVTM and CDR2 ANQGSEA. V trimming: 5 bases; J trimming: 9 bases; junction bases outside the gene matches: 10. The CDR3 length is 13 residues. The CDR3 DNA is TGCAGCGTTTTCAGGGGGTCTACAAGTGAGCAGTTCTTC. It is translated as CSVFRGSTSEQFF.

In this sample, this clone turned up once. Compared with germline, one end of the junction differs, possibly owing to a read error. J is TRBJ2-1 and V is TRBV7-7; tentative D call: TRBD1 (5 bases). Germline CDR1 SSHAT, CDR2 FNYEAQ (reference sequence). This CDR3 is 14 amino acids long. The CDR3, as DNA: TGTGCTAGCAGCCCCAGTCAGGGCTACAATGAGCAGTTCTTC. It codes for CASSPSQGYNEQFF.

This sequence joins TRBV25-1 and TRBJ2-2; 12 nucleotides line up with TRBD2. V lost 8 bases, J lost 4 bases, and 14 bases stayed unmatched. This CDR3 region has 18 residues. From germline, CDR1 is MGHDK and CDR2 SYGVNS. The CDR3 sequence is CASEGARTSGIGTGELFF. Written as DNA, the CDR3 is TGTGCCAGCGAAGGGGCGCGGACTAGCGGGATCGGCACCGGGGAGCTGTTTTTT.

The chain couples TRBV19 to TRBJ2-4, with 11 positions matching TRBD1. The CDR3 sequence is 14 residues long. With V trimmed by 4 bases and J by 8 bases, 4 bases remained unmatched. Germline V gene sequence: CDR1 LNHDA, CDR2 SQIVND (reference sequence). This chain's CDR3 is CASSTGQGDDIQYF. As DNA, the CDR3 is TGTGCCAGTAGTACGGGACAGGGGGACGACATTCAGTACTTC.

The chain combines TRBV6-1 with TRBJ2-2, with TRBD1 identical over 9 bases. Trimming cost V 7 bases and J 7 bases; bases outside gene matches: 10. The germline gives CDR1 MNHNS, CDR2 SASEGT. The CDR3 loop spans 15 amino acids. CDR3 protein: CASTRTGGSGGELFF. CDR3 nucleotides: TGTGCCAGCACCCGAACAGGGGGCTCGGGCGGGGAGCTGTTTTTT.

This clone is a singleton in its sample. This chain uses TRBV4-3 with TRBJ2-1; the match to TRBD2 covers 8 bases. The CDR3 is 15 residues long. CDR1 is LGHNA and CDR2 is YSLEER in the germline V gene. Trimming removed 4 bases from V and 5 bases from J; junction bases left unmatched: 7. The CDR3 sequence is CASSPASGGNNEQFF. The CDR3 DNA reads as TGCGCCAGCAGCCCGGCCAGCGGGGGAAACAATGAGCAGTTCTTC.

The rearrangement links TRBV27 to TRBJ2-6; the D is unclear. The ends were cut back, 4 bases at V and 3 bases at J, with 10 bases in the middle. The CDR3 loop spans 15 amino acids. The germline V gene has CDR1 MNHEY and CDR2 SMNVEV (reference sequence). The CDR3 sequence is CASSSTFGGANVLTF. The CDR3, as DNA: TGTGCCAGCAGTTCGACGTTTGGTGGGGCCAACGTCCTGACTTTC. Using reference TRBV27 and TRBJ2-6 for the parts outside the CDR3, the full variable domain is EAQVTQNPRYLITVTGKKLTVTCSQNMNHEYMSWYRQDPGLGLRQIYYSMNVEVTDKGDVPEGYKVSRKEKRNFPLILESPSPNQTSLYFCASSSTFGGANVLTFGAGSRLTVL.

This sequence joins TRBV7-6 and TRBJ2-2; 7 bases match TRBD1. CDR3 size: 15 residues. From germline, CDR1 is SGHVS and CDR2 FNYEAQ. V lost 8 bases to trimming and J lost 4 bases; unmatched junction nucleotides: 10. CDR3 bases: TGTGCCAGCGGCCCAACAGGGGTCGGCACCGGGGAGCTGTTTTTT. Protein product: CASGPTGVGTGELFF. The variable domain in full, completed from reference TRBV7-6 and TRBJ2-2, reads GAGVSQSPRYKVTKRGQDVALRCDPISGHVSLYWYRQALGQGPEFLTYFNYEAQQDKSGLPNDRFSAERPEGSISTLTIQRTEQRDSAMYRCASGPTGVGTGELFFGEGSRLTVL.

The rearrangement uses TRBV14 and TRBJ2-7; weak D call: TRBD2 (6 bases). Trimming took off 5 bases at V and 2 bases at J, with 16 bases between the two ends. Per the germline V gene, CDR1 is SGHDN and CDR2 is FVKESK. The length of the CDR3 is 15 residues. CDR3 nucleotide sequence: TGTGCCAGCAGCGAAAGCGGGCGGGGCACCTACGAGCAGTACTTC. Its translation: CASSESGRGTYEQYF. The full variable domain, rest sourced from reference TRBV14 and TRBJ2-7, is EAGVTQFPSHSVIEKGQTVTLRCDPISGHDNLYWYRRVMGKEIKFLLHFVKESKQDESGMPNNRFLAERTGGTYSTLKVQPAELEDSGVYFCASSESGRGTYEQYFGPGTRLTVT.

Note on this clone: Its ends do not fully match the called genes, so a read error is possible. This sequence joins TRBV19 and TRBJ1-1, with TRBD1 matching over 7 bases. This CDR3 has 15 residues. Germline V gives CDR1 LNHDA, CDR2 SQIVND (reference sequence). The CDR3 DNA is TGTGCCAGTCGATACCAGGGACAGATGAATACTGAAGCTTTCTTT. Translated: CASRYQGQMNTEAFF.

The CDR3 DNA reads TGCGCCAGCAGCTTCTCACTAGCGGGTAGGACAGATACGCAGTATTTT. Translating gives CASSFSLAGRTDTQYF. The rearrangement joins TRBV5-1 to TRBJ2-3; TRBD2 agrees at 9 bases. After removal of 2 bases from V and 3 bases from J, the junction contained 7 bases not matched to a gene. The CDR3 has 16 residues. Germline loops: CDR1 SGHRS, CDR2 YFSETQ.

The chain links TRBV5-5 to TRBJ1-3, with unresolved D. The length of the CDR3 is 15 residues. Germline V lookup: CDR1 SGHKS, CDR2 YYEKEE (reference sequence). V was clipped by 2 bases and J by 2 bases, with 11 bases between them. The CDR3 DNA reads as TGTGCCAGCAGCTTAAGACTATCTACTGGAAACACCATATATTTT. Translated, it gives CASSLRLSTGNTIYF.

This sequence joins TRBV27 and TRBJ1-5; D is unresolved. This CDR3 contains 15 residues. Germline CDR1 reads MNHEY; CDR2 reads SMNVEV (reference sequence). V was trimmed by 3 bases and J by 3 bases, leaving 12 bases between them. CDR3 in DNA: TGTGCCAGCAGTTTCTTAGGCGGCACCAATCAGCCCCAGCATTTT. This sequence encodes CASSFLGGTNQPQHF.

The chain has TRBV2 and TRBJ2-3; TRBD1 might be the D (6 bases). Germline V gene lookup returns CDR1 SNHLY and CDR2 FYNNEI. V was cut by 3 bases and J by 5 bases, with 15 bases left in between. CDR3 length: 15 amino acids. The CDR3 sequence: CASSEVGHTQDTQYF. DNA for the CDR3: TGTGCCAGCAGTGAGGTGGGACACACACAAGATACGCAGTATTTT.

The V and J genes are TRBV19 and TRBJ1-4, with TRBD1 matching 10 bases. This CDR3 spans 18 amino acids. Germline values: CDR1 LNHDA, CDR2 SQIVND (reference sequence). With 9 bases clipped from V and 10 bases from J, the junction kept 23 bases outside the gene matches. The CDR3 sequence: CASSPGRDRGISVPKLFF. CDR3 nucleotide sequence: TGTGCCAGCAGCCCGGGCCGGGACAGGGGTATTTCGGTACCAAAACTGTTTTTT.

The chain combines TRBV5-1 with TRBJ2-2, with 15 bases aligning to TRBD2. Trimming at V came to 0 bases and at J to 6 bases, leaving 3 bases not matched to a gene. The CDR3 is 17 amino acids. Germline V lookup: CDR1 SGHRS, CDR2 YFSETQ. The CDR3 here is CASSLGTSGRASGELFF. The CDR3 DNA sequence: TGCGCCAGCAGCTTGGGGACTAGCGGGAGGGCCTCCGGGGAGCTGTTTTTT.

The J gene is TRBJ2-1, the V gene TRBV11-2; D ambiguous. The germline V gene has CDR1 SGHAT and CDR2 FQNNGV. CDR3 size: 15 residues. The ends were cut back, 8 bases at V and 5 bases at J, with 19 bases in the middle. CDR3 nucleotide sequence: TGTGCCAGCTCACCCTACCGGATAGAGAACAATGAGCAGTTCTTC. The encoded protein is CASSPYRIENNEQFF. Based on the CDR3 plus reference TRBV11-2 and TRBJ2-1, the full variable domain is EAGVAQSPRYKIIEKRQSVAFWCNPISGHATLYWYQQILGQGPKLLIQFQNNGVVDDSQLPKDRFSAERLKGVDSTLKIQPAKLEDSAVYLCASSPYRIENNEQFFGPGTRLTVL.

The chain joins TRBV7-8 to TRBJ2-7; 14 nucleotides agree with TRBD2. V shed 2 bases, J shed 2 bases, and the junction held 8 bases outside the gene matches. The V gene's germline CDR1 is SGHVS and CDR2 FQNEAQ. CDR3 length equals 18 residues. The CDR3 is CASSLMWTSGRSAYEQYF. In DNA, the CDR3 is TGTGCCAGCAGCTTAATGTGGACTAGCGGGAGGTCAGCCTACGAGCAGTACTTC.

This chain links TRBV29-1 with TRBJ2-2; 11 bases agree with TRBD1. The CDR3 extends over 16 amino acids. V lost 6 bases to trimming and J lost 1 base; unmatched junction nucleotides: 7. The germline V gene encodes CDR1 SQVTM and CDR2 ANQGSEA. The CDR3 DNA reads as TGCAGCGTAAAGGACAGGGGGCGCGGGAACACCGGGGAGCTGTTTTTT. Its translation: CSVKDRGRGNTGELFF.

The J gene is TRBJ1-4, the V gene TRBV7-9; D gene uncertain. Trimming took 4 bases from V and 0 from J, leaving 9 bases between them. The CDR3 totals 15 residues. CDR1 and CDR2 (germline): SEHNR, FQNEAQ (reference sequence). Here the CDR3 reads CASSSLQATNEKLFF. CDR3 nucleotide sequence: TGTGCCAGCAGCTCCCTTCAGGCAACTAATGAAAAACTGTTTTTT.

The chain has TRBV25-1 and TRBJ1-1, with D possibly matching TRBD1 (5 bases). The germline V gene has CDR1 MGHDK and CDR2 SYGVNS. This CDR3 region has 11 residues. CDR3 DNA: TGTGCGCCACCCGGGACGACTGAAGCTTTCTTT. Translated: CAPPGTTEAFF.

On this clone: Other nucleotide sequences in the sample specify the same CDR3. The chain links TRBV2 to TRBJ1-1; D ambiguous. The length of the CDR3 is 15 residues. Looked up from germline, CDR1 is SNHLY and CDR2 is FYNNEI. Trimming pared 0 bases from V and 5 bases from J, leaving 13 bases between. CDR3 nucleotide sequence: TGTGCCAGCAGTGAAGCCTTTGTTGGGAAAACTGAAGCTTTCTTT. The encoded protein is CASSEAFVGKTEAFF.

The CDR3 here is CASSLGSFPNYGYTF. The DNA of the CDR3 is TGTGCCAGCAGCTTGGGGAGTTTCCCTAACTATGGCTACACCTTC. The chain couples TRBV5-4 to TRBJ1-2; D is unresolved. Per the germline V gene, CDR1 is SGHNT and CDR2 is YYREEE (reference sequence). The V and J ends lost 0 bases and 0 bases respectively, with 9 bases between them. The CDR3 totals 15 residues. Based on the CDR3 plus reference TRBV5-4 and TRBJ1-2, the full variable domain is ETGVTQSPTHLIKTRGQQVTLRCSSQSGHNTVSWYQQALGQGPQFIFQYYREEENGRGNFPPRFSGLQFPNYSSELNVNALELDDSALYLCASSLGSFPNYGYTFGSGTRLTVV.

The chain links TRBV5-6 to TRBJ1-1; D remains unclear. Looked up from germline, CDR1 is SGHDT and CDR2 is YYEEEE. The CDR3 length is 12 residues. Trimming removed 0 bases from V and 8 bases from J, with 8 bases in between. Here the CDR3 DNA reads TGTGCCAGCAGCTTGGGACAAGACGAAGCTTTCTTT. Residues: CASSLGQDEAFF.

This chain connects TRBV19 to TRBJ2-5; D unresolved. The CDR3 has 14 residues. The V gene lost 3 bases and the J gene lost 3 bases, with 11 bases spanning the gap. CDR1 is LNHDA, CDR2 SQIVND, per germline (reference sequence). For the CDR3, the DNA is TGTGCCAGTAGTATCCAGGCGCCGAAAGAGACCCAGTACTTC. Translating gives CASSIQAPKETQYF.

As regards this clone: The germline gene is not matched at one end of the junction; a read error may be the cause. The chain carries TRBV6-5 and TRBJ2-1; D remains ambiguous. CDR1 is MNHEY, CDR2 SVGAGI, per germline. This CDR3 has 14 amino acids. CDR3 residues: CASSSPLSYSEQFF. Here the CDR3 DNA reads TGTGCCAGCAGTTCGCCCTTATCCTACAGTGAGCAGTTCTTC.

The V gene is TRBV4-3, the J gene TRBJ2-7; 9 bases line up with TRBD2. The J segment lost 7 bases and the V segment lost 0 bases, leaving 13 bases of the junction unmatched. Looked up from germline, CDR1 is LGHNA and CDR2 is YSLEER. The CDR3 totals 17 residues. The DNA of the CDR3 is TGCGCCAGCAGCCAAGAAAATGCGGGGGGGCTGGTACAAGAGCAGTACTTC. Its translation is CASSQENAGGLVQEQYF.

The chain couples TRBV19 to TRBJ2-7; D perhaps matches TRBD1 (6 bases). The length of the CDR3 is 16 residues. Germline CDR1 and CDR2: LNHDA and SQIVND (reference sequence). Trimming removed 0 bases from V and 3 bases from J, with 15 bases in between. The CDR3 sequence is CASSIETGRGNYEQYF. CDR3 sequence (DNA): TGTGCCAGTAGTATAGAAACGGGCAGGGGAAACTACGAGCAGTACTTC.